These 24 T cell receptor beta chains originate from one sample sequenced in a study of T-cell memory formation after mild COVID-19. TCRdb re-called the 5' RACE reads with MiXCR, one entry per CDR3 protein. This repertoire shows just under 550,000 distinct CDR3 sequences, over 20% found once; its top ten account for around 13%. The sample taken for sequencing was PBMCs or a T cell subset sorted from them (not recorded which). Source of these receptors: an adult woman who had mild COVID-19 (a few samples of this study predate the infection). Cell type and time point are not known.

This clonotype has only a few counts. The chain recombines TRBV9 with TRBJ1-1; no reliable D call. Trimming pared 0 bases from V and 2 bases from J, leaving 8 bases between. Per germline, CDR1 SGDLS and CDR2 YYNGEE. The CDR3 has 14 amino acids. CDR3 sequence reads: CASSVVAGNTEAFF. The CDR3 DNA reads TGTGCCAGCAGCGTAGTGGCGGGAAACACTGAAGCTTTCTTT.

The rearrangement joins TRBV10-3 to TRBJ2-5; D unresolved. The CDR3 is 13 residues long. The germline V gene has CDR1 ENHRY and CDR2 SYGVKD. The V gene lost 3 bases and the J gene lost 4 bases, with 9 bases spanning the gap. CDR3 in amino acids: CAISDSVGETQYF. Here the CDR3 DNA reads TGTGCCATCAGTGACTCAGTAGGAGAGACCCAGTACTTC.

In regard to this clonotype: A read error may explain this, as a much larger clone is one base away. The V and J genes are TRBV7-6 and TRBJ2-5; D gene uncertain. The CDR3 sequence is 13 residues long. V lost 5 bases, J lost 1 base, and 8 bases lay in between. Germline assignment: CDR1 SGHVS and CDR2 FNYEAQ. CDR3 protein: CASSPLPQETQYF. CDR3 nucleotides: TGTGCCAGCAGCCCCCTTCCCCAAGAGACCCAGTACTTC.

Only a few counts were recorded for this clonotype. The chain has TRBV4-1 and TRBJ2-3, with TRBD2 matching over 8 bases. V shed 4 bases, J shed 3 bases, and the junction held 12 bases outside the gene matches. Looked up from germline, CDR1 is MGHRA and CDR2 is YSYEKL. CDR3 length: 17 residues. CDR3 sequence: CASSPTSGGARTDTQYF. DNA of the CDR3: TGCGCCAGCAGCCCCACCTCGGGGGGGGCGCGGACAGATACGCAGTATTTT.

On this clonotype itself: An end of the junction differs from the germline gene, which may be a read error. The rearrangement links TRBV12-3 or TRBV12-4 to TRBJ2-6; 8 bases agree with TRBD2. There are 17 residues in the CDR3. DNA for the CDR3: TGTGCCAGCAGCTTAGCGGGACGGATCTCTGGGGCCAACGTCCTGACTTTC. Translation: CASSLAGRISGANVLTF.

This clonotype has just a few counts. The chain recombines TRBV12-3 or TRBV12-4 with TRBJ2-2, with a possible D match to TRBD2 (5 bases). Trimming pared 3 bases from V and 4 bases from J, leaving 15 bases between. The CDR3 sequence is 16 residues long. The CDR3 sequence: CASSFPDWESTGELFF. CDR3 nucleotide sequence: TGTGCCAGCAGTTTCCCCGACTGGGAGAGCACCGGGGAGCTGTTTTTT.

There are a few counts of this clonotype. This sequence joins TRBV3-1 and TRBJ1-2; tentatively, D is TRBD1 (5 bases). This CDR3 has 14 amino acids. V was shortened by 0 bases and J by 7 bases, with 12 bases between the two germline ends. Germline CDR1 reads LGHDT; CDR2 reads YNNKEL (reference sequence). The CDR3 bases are TGTGCCAGCAGCCAAGATCTCAGGGAAGCTGGCTACACCTTC. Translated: CASSQDLREAGYTF. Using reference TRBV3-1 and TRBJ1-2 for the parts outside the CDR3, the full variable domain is DTAVSQTPKYLVTQMGNDKSIKCEQNLGHDTMYWYKQDSKKFLKIMFSYNNKELIINETVPNRFSPKSPDKAHLNLHINSLELGDSAVYFCASSQDLREAGYTFGSGTRLTVV.

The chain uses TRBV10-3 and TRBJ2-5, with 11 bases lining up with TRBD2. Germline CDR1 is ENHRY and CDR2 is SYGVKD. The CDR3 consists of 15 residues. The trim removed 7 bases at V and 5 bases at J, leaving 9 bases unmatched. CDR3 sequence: CAIKVGTSGWETQYF. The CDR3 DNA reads TGTGCCATCAAAGTCGGGACTAGCGGTTGGGAGACCCAGTACTTC.

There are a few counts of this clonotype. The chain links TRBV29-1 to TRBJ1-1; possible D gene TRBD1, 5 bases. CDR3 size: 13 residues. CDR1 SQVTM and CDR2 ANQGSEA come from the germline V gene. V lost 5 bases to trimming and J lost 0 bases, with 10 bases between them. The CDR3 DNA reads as TGCAGCGTTTTACAGGCCATGAACACTGAAGCTTTCTTT. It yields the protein CSVLQAMNTEAFF.

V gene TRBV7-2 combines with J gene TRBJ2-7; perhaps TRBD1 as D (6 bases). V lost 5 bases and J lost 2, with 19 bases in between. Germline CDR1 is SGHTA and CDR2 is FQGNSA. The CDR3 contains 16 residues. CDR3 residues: CASSVTARGLTYEQYF. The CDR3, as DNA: TGTGCCAGCAGCGTAACAGCCAGGGGTCTCACCTACGAGCAGTACTTC.

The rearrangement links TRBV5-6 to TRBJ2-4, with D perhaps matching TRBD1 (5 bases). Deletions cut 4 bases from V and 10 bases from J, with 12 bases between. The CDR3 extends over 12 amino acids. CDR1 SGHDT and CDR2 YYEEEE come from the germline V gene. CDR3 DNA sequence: TGTGCCAGCAGCACTCAGGGATTTATTCAGTACTTC. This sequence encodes CASSTQGFIQYF.

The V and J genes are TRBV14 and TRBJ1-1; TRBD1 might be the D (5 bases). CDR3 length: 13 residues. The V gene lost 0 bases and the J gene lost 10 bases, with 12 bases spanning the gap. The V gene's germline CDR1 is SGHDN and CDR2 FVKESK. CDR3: CASSQDRIGAAFF. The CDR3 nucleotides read TGTGCCAGCAGCCAAGATCGAATTGGGGCAGCTTTCTTT. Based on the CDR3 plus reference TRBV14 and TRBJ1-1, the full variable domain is EAGVTQFPSHSVIEKGQTVTLRCDPISGHDNLYWYRRVMGKEIKFLLHFVKESKQDESGMPNNRFLAERTGGTYSTLKVQPAELEDSGVYFCASSQDRIGAAFFGQGTRLTVV.

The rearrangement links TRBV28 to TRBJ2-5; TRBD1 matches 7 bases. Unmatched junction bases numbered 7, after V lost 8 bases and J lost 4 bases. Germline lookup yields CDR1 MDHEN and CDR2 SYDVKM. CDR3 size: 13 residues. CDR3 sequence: CASWRQGGETQYF. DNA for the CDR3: TGTGCCAGCTGGAGACAGGGCGGAGAGACCCAGTACTTC.

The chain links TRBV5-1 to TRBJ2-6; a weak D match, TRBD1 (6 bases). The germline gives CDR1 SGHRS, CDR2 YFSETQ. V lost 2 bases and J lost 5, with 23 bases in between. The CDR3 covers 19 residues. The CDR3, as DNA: TGCGCCAGCAGCTTTAGCCCGGGACAACTAGAGGTCTGGGCCAACGTCCTGACTTTC. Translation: CASSFSPGQLEVWANVLTF.

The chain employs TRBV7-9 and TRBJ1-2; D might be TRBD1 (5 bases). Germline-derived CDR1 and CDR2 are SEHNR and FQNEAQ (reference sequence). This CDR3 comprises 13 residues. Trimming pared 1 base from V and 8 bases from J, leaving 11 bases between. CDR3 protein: CASSLGPGHGYTF. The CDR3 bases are TGTGCCAGCAGCTTAGGTCCAGGGCACGGCTACACCTTC.

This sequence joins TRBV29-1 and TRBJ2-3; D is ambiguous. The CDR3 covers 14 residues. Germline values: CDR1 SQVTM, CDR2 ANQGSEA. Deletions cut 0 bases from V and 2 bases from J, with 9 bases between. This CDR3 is CSVEEVSNTDTQYF. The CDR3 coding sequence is TGCAGCGTTGAAGAGGTATCTAACACAGATACGCAGTATTTT.

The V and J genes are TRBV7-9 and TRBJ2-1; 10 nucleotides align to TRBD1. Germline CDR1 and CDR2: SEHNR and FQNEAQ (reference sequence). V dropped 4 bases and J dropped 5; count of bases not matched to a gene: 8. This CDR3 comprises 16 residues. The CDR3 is CASSSLRQGADNEQFF. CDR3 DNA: TGTGCCAGCAGCTCCCTTCGACAGGGGGCCGACAATGAGCAGTTCTTC.

CDR3 nucleotides: TGTGCCACCAGTGACCCCGCCTACGGCTTGGAGACCCAGTACTTC. This encodes CATSDPAYGLETQYF. The chain joins TRBV24-1 to TRBJ2-5, with D hard to call. The length of the CDR3 is 15 residues. The V gene's germline CDR1 is KGHDR and CDR2 SFDVKD. Between the trimmed V and J ends, which lost 4 bases and 5 bases, there was a span of 16 bases.

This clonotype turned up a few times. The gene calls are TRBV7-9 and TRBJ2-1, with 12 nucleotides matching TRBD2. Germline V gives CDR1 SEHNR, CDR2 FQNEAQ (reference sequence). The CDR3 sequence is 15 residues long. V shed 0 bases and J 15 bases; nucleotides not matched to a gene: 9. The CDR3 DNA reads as TGTGCCAGCAGCTTAGCTGATCTAGCGGGAGGGTGGCTGTTCTTC. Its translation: CASSLADLAGGWLFF.

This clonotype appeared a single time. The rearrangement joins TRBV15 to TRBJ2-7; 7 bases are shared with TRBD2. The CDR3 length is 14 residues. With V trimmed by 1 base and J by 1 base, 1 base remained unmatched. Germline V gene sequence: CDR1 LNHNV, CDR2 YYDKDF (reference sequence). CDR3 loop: CATSRAGRSYEQYF. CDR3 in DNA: TGTGCCACCAGCAGAGCCGGGAGGTCCTACGAGCAGTACTTC.

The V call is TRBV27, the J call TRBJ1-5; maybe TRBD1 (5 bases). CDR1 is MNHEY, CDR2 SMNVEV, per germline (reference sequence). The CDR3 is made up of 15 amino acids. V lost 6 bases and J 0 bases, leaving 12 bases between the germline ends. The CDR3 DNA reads TGTGCCAGCAGCCAGGGCCTTAATAGCAATCAGCCCCAGCATTTT. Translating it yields CASSQGLNSNQPQHF.

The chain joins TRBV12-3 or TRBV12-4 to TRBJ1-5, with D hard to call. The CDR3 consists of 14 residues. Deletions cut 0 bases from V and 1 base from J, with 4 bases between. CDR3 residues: CASSLARSNQPQHF. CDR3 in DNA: TGTGCCAGCAGTTTAGCGCGCAGCAATCAGCCCCAGCATTTT.

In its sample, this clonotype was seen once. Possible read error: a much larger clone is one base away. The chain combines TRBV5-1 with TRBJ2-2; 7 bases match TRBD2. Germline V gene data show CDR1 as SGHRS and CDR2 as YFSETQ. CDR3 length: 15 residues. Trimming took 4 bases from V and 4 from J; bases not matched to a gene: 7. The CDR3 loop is CASSHVAGSTGELFF. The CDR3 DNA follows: TGCGCCAGCAGCCACGTAGCGGGCTCCACCGGGGAGCTGTTTTTT.

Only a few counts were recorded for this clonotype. This chain's CDR3 is CASPREIDRGRNTEAFF. In DNA, the CDR3 is TGTGCCAGCCCACGTGAGATAGACAGGGGCCGCAACACTGAAGCTTTCTTT. The chain uses TRBV2 and TRBJ1-1, with TRBD1 matching over 8 bases. The CDR3 runs to 17 residues. Germline trimming cut 8 bases from V and 2 bases from J; bases unmatched to any gene: 16. Germline values: CDR1 SNHLY, CDR2 FYNNEI. The full variable domain, rest sourced from reference TRBV2 and TRBJ1-1, is EPEVTQTPSHQVTQMGQEVILRCVPISNHLYFYWYRQILGQKVEFLVSFYNNEISEKSEIFDDQFSVERPDGSNFTLKIRSTKLEDSAMYFCASPREIDRGRNTEAFFGQGTRLTVV.